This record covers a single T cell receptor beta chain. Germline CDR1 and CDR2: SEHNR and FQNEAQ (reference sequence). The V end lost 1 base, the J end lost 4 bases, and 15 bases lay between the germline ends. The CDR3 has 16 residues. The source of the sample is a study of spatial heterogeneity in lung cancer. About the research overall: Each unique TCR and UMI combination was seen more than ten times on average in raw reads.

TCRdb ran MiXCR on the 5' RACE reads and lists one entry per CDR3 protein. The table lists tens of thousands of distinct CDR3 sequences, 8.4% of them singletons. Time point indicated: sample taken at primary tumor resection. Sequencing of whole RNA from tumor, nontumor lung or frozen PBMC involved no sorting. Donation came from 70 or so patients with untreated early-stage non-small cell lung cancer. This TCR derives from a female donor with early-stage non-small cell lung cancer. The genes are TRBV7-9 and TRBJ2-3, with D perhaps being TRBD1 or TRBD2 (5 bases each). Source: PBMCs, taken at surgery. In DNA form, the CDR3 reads TGTGCCAGCAGCTTAGTCGAGGGATGGGGACCAGATACGCAGTATTTT. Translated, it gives CASSLVEGWGPDTQYF. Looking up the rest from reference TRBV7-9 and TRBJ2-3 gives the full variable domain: DTGVSQNPRHKITKRGQNVTFRCDPISEHNRLYWYRQTLGQGPEFLTYFQNEAQLEKSRLLSDRFSAERPKGSFSTLEIQRTEQGDSAMYLCASSLVEGWGPDTQYFGPGTRLTVL.